This T cell receptor (beta chain) was identified during a study of T cells in Graves' hyperthyroidism and ophthalmopathy. Researchers amplified the TCR beta CDR3 regions from RNA transcripts. During a first-round RT-PCR of the TCR CDR3, the HTBI primer set was used. TCRdb re-derived calls from the multiplex PCR reads in MiXCR, one entry per CDR3 protein. The table shows roughly 570,000 distinct CDR3 sequences, with roughly 14% occurring only once. The CDR3 is 13 amino acids. Looked up from germline, CDR1 is SGHRS and CDR2 is YFSETQ. Trimming cost V 0 bases and J 10 bases, with 11 bases left between them. This clonotype occurred many times. Pregnant or lactating patients were excluded, as were those with uncontrolled infection or other autoimmune disease.

The chain is built from TRBV5-1 and TRBJ2-1; D gene ambiguous. The sequence was obtained from a woman in her 30s with Graves' hyperthyroidism. Sequenced material: blood. The chain's CDR3 is CASSLAAVAEQFF. The CDR3 DNA follows: TGCGCCAGCAGCTTGGCCGCGGTAGCCGAGCAGTTCTTC.